Included here is one T cell receptor beta chain sequence, with context. These data originate in a study of blood T cell repertoires in COVID-19. The data were produced by immunoSEQ multiplex PCR, yet TCRdb's version contains in-frame clones alone and is incomplete. The table shows a few hundred thousand clones, with about 86% occurring only once. Germline CDR1 reads LNHDA; CDR2 reads SQIVND (reference sequence). The CDR3 consists of 13 residues. V shed 4 bases and J 3 bases; nucleotides not matched to a gene: 3. The receptor was derived from a man aged 50-60 years who had recovered from COVID-19. Sequenced: PBMCs or T cells enriched from blood (not recorded which). The V gene is TRBV19, the J gene TRBJ2-7; 7 nucleotides agree with TRBD2. The CDR3 sequence is CASSTRDYYEQYF. The CDR3 nucleotides are TGTGCCAGTAGTACCAGGGACTACTACGAGCAGTACTTC.